Presented here are 3 T cell receptor beta chains from one specimen sequenced in a study of cytomegalovirus exposure and HLA in healthy donors. The study ran its PCR with 60 Vbeta and 13 Jbeta primers. Repertoires were generated with immunoSEQ multiplex PCR, while TCRdb's copy carries only in-frame clones and drops some. The sample has over 150,000 clones, about three quarters seen once. Sample: PBMCs. These receptors were obtained from a woman between 45 and 60 years old in good health and CMV-seropositive.

This chain joins TRBV27 and TRBJ1-6; D not resolved. Germline CDR1 is MNHEY and CDR2 is SMNVEV (reference sequence). V gave up 5 bases and J gave up 8 bases, with 16 bases separating them. CDR3 length: 15 amino acids. CDR3 sequence (DNA): TGTGCCAGCAGTCGCGGAAAACTCGGGGATTCACCCCTCCACTTT. Its translation: CASSRGKLGDSPLHF.

The chain joins TRBV19 to TRBJ1-5, with 7 bases matching TRBD1. The germline CDR1 and CDR2 sequences are LNHDA and SQIVND (reference sequence). J lost 5 bases, V lost 5 bases, and 12 bases had no gene match. The CDR3 runs 16 residues. The CDR3 region has the DNA TGTGCCAGTAGTCCATCGACAGGGAGCCTACATCAGCCCCAGCATTTT. It yields the protein CASSPSTGSLHQPQHF. Full variable domain (outside the CDR3, taken from reference TRBV19 and TRBJ1-5): DGGITQSPKYLFRKEGQNVTLSCEQNLNHDAMYWYRQDPGQGLRLIYYSQIVNDFQKGDIAEGYSVSREKKESFPLTVTSAQKNPTAFYLCASSPSTGSLHQPQHFGDGTRLSIL.

The V call is TRBV10-2, the J call TRBJ1-3; 8 positions agree with TRBD1. Germline V gene data show CDR1 as WSHSY and CDR2 as SAAADI. The CDR3 consists of 16 residues. V was clipped by 3 bases and J by 0 bases; unmatched bases: 4. The CDR3 is CASSDHGTGSGNTIYF. DNA for the CDR3: TGCGCCAGCAGTGACCATGGGACAGGCTCTGGAAACACCATATATTTT.